Below are 10 T cell receptor beta chains sequenced from a single sample in a study of blood T cell repertoires in COVID-19. The repertoire was sequenced with immunoSEQ multiplex PCR; TCRdb's copy has only in-frame clones and lacks some. The data hold some 170,000 clones, with about 90% observed a single time. Sequencing used PBMCs or T cells enriched from blood (not recorded which). These TCRs come from a human donor with acute COVID-19. The donor label of this sample is uncertain.

This rearrangement joins TRBV7-9 to TRBJ1-2; weak D call: TRBD1 (5 bases). There are 16 residues in the CDR3. Germline assignment: CDR1 SEHNR and CDR2 FQNEAQ (reference sequence). Trimming left V 5 bases short and J 2 bases short, with 18 bases between. The CDR3 sequence is CASSLIREGKNYGYTF. The DNA of the CDR3 is TGTGCCAGCAGCCTAATTCGGGAGGGGAAGAACTATGGCTACACCTTC.

The rearrangement uses TRBV19 and TRBJ2-5; D may be TRBD1 (6 bases). Germline CDR1 LNHDA, CDR2 SQIVND (reference sequence). This CDR3 spans 14 amino acids. Trimming left V 3 bases short and J 5 bases short, with 13 bases between. The CDR3 is CASSIGGVQETQYF. CDR3 DNA sequence: TGTGCCAGTAGTATTGGGGGCGTGCAGGAGACCCAGTACTTC.

This clone was picked up one time. The chain combines TRBV6-5 with TRBJ1-6, with D perhaps TRBD1 (5 bases). CDR1 MNHEY and CDR2 SVGAGI come from the germline V gene. The germline V and J ends were trimmed by 7 bases and 5 bases, with 15 bases remaining between them. The CDR3 has 15 amino acids. The CDR3 region has the DNA TGTGCCAGCACCAAGGGCGGGGGACATAATTCACCCCTCCACTTT. This sequence encodes CASTKGGGHNSPLHF.

This clone was observed a single time. This rearrangement joins TRBV5-1 to TRBJ2-2; 7 nucleotides agree with TRBD2. The CDR3 totals 13 residues. Looked up from germline, CDR1 is SGHRS and CDR2 is YFSETQ. The junction had 1 base not matched to a gene; V was cut back by 3 bases and J by 5 bases. The CDR3 spells CASSWTRTGELFF. The CDR3 DNA follows: TGCGCCAGCAGCTGGACTAGGACCGGGGAGCTGTTTTTT.

The chain recombines TRBV3-1 (or the pseudogene TRBV3-2) with TRBJ2-3; a weak D match, TRBD2 (6 bases). Germline loops: CDR1 LGHDT, CDR2 YNNKEL (reference sequence). There are 17 residues in the CDR3. With 1 base removed from V and 2 bases from J, the gap between germline ends came to 16 bases. CDR3 sequence: CASSQGAGRGYTDTQYF. CDR3 bases: TGTGCCAGCAGCCAAGGGGCAGGGCGGGGATACACAGATACGCAGTATTTT.

DNA for the CDR3: TGTGCCAGCAGCTATAGAGGGACAGGGCTCTATGGCTACACCTTC. It yields the protein CASSYRGTGLYGYTF. The V gene is TRBV2, the J gene TRBJ1-2, with TRBD1 matching 9 bases. CDR1 and CDR2 from the germline V gene are SNHLY and FYNNEI. Losses at the gene ends were 6 bases for V and 4 bases for J; bases not matched to a gene: 9. The CDR3 spans 15 residues.

The J gene is TRBJ2-3, the V gene TRBV6-6; TRBD1 matches 10 bases. Germline values: CDR1 MNHNY, CDR2 SVGAGI (reference sequence). The ends lost 8 bases at V and 1 base at J; junction bases unmatched: 3. The CDR3 has 14 amino acids. CDR3 sequence reads: CASYGTGGTDTQYF. The CDR3 region has the DNA TGTGCCAGCTACGGGACAGGGGGCACAGATACGCAGTATTTT.

The V and J genes are TRBV2 and TRBJ2-7; tentatively, D is TRBD2 (5 bases). The CDR3 is made up of 16 amino acids. V dropped 7 bases and J dropped 0 bases, with 19 bases sitting between them. CDR1 SNHLY and CDR2 FYNNEI come from the germline V gene. CDR3 nucleotides: TGTGCCAGCATAATGGTCGAAAGCGGCCTCTCCTACGAGCAGTACTTC. It codes for CASIMVESGLSYEQYF.

The chain couples TRBV19 to TRBJ1-6; TRBD1 agrees at 7 bases. V shed 5 bases and J 9 bases; nucleotides not matched to a gene: 10. The CDR3 consists of 15 residues. Germline CDR1 LNHDA, CDR2 SQIVND (reference sequence). The CDR3 bases are TGTGCCAGTAGTCCTACCGACAGGGCTCTTTCACCCCTCCACTTT. Translating it yields CASSPTDRALSPLHF.

The CDR3 bases are TGTGCCAGCAGCGCCTCCGGGGGGGCGCAAGAGACCCAGTACTTC. Encoded protein: CASSASGGAQETQYF. The rearrangement links TRBV9 to TRBJ2-5; 8 bases line up with TRBD2. The CDR3 extends over 15 amino acids. The germline V gene has CDR1 SGDLS and CDR2 YYNGEE. Trimming cost V 3 bases and J 2 bases; bases outside gene matches: 6.